This T cell receptor (beta chain) was retrieved from a study of blood T cell repertoires in COVID-19. The repertoire was sequenced with immunoSEQ multiplex PCR; TCRdb's copy has only in-frame clones and lacks some. Of roughly 220,000 clones listed, about 86% are singletons. Per germline, CDR1 LNHDA and CDR2 SQIVND (reference sequence). CDR3 length equals 15 residues. Trimming left V 4 bases short and J 4 bases short, with 16 bases between. Sequencing was performed on PBMCs or T cells enriched from blood (not recorded which). The TCR comes from a woman in her fifties or sixties with acute COVID-19. This chain uses TRBV19 with TRBJ1-2; D is possibly TRBD1 (5 bases). CDR3 DNA: TGTGCCAGTAGTAGCAGAAGGAGGGGCAGCTATGGCTACACCTTC. This translates into CASSSRRRGSYGYTF.